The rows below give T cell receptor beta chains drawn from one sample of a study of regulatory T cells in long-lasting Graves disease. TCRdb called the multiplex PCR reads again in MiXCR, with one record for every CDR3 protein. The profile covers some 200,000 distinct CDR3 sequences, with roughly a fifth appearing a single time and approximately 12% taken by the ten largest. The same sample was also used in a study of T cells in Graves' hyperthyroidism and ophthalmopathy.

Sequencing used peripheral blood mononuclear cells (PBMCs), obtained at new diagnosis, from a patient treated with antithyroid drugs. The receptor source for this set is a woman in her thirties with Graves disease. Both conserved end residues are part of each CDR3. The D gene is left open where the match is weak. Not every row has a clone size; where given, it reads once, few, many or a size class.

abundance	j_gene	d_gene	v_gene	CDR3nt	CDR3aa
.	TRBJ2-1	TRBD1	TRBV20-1	TGCAGTGCTAGAGATCGCGGGACAGGGCTCTACAATGAGCAGTTCTTC	CSARDRGTGLYNEQFF
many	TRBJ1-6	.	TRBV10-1	TGCGCCAGCAGTGCCTCAGGGAATTCACCCCTCCACTTT	CASSASGNSPLHF
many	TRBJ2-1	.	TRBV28	TGTGCCAGCAGTTTTCGGGGGGCCCTGTACAATGAGCAGTTCTTC	CASSFRGALYNEQFF
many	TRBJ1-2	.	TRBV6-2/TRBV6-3	TGTGCCAGCAGTTCCCCGAGCCATTCTAACTATGGCTACACCTTC	CASSSPSHSNYGYTF
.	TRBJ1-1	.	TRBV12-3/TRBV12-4	TGTGCCAGCAGTCTGGGTCTCAAGGGCACTGAAGCTTTCTTT	CASSLGLKGTEAFF
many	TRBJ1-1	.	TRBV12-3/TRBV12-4	TGTGCCAGCAGTTGGGAGGTAGGACAGCCGAACACTGAAGCTTTCTTT	CASSWEVGQPNTEAFF
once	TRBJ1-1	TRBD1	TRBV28	TGTGCCAGCAGTTTTTTGGACAGGGGGCTGGATACTGAAGCTTTCTTT	CASSFLDRGLDTEAFF
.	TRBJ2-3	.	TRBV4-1	TGCGCCAGCAGCCAAGCCCCTTCGACTAGGATATGGACAGATACGCAGTATTTT	CASSQAPSTRIWTDTQYF
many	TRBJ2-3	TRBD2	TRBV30	TGTGCCTGGACGCGCGGGGGGGCAGGAACAGATACGCAGTATTTT	CAWTRGGAGTDTQYF
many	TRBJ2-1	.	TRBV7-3	TGTGCCAGCAGCGATGGACCCGACAATGAGCAGTTCTTC	CASSDGPDNEQFF
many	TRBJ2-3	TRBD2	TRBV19	TGTGCCAGTAGTAGTCTAGCGGGGGCAGATACGCAGTATTTT	CASSSLAGADTQYF
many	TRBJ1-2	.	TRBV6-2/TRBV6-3	TGTGCCAGCAGTCTTTCAGCGGGGGCGCGAGGCTACACCTTC	CASSLSAGARGYTF
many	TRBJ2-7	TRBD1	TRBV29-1	TGCAGCGTTGAAGGGATTGGACAGGGGGCGTACGAGCAGTACTTC	CSVEGIGQGAYEQYF
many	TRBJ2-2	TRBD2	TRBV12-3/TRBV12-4	TGTGCCAGCAGTTTAGTTTACCTCCTAGCGGGGGGCACCGGGGAGCTGTTTTTT	CASSLVYLLAGGTGELFF
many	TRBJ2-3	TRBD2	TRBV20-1	TGCAGTGCTACAAGATTAGCGGGAGGCACAGATACGCAGTATTTT	CSATRLAGGTDTQYF
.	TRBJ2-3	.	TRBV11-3	TGTGCCAGCAGCAAGGGGACATCTAGCACAGATACGCAGTATTTT	CASSKGTSSTDTQYF
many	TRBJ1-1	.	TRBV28	TGTGCCAGCACTCCCTACGCGGGGGCCCAGAGTGAAGCTTTCTTT	CASTPYAGAQSEAFF
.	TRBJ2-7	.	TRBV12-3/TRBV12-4	TGTGCCAGCAGTTTAGGGGGCGCGGCTGCTACCTACGAGCAGTACTTC	CASSLGGAAATYEQYF
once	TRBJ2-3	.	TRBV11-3	TGTGCCAGCAGCCCTCGGGGAGCCGGGGATACGCAGTATTTT	CASSPRGAGDTQYF
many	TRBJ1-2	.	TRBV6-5	TGTGCCAGCAGTTACTCGGAGGGAGGGTATGGCTACACCTTC	CASSYSEGGYGYTF
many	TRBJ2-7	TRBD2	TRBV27	TGTGCCAGCAGTTTGGAACGGGGGGGACGGTACGAGCAGTACTTC	CASSLERGGRYEQYF
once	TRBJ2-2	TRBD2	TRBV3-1	TGTGCCAGCAGCCGCCAACTAGCGGGAGACGGGGAGCTGTTTTTT	CASSRQLAGDGELFF
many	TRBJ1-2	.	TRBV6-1	TGTGCCAGCAGACCCGGGGGAGGACAGTATGGCTACACCTTC	CASRPGGGQYGYTF
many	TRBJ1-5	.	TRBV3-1	TGTGCCAGCAGCCAAGGTAGGAATCAGCCCCAGCATTTT	CASSQGRNQPQHF
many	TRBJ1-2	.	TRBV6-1	TGTGCCAGCAGAGGCGCGTCCGGGTTTCACGGCTACACCTTC	CASRGASGFHGYTF
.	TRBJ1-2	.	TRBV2	TGTGCCAGCAGAGCTCAGGGAGGGCGGAGTGGCTACACCTTC	CASRAQGGRSGYTF
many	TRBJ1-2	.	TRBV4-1	TGCGCCAGCAGCCTTAGCGGGGGAAAAGCTAACTATGGCTACACCTTC	CASSLSGGKANYGYTF
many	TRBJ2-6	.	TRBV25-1	TGTGCCAGCAGTGCCGGGCTAGGGGGGCGGCAGGGTGCTCTCTCTGGGGCCAACGTCCTGACTTTC	CASSAGLGGRQGALSGANVLTF
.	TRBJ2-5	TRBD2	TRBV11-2	TGTGCCAGCAGCGGAGCGGGAGGAGTGACCCAGTACTTC	CASSGAGGVTQYF
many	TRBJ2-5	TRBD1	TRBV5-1	TGCGCCAGCAGTAGGGACAGCACCCAAGAGACCCAGTACTTC	CASSRDSTQETQYF
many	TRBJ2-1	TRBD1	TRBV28	TGTGCCAGCAGTTTAAGAGACAGGGGGGATGAGCAGTTCTTC	CASSLRDRGDEQFF
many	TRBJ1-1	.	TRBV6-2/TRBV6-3	TGTGCCAGCAGACAAGGGCAGGACACTGAAGCTTTCTTT	CASRQGQDTEAFF
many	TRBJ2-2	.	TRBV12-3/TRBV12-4	TGTGCCAGCAGTTTTCATGCCGACGGGGAGCTGTTTTTT	CASSFHADGELFF
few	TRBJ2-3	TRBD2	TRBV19	TGTGCCAGTAGTATGCTAGCGGGAGTAGGAAAAGATACGCAGTATTTT	CASSMLAGVGKDTQYF
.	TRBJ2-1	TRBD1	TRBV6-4	TGTGCCAGCAGTGACCACAGGGGGCTCTACAATGAGCAGTTCTTC	CASSDHRGLYNEQFF
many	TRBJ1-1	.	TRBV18	TGTGCCAGCTCACGAACCAGGGACACTGAAGCTTTCTTT	CASSRTRDTEAFF
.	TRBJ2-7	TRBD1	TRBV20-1	TGCAGTGCTAGAAGGCCCGACAGGGGGGGGCACGAGCAGTACTTC	CSARRPDRGGHEQYF
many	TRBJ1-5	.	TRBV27	TGTGCCAGCAGTGCCCAGGGGACCAATCAGCCCCAGCATTTT	CASSAQGTNQPQHF
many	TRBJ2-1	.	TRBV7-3	TGTGCCAGCAGCCTCTCCGGGACCACCTCCTACAATGAGCAGTTCTTC	CASSLSGTTSYNEQFF
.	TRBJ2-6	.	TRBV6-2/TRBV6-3	TGTGCCAGCAGTTACTCCCAGATCTCTGGGGCCAACGTCCTGACTTTC	CASSYSQISGANVLTF
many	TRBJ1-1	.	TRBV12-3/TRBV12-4	TGTGCCAGCAGCCGGACGGAGAACACTGAAGCTTTCTTT	CASSRTENTEAFF
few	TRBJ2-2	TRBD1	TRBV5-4	TGTGCCAGCCTTCTTCAGGGGGCGCCCGGGGAGCTGTTTTTT	CASLLQGAPGELFF
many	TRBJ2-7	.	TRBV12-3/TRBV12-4	TGTGCCAGCAGTCTCGACCCCTACGAGCAGTACTTC	CASSLDPYEQYF
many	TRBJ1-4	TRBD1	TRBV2	TGTGCCAGCAGTGCAGGGGGAGTTGAAAAACTGTTTTTT	CASSAGGVEKLFF
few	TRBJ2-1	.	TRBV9	TGTGCCAGCAACCGGGACAACTCCTACAATGAGCAGTTCTTC	CASNRDNSYNEQFF
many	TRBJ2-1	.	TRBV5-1	TGCGCCAGCAGCTTGACTACCTCCAGCTCCTACAATGAGCAGTTCTTC	CASSLTTSSSYNEQFF
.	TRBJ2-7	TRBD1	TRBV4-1	TGCGCCAGCAGCCAAGATGGGACAGCCTACGAGCAGTACTTC	CASSQDGTAYEQYF
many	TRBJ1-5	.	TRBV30	TGTGCCTGGAGGACCCCCCGGGGGCGGGGCAATCAGCCCCAGCATTTT	CAWRTPRGRGNQPQHF
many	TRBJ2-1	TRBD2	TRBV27	TGTGCCAGCAGTCCGTACGGGCTAGCGGATCCCTACAATGAGCAGTTCTTC	CASSPYGLADPYNEQFF
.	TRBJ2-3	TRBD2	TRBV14	TGTGCCAGCAGCCTTACTAGCGGGATTAGCACAGATACGCAGTATTTT	CASSLTSGISTDTQYF
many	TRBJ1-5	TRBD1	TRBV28	TGTGCCAGCAGTCCTACAGGGGGCGTTGGGAATCAGCCCCAGCATTTT	CASSPTGGVGNQPQHF
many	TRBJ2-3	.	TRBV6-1	TGTGCCAGCAGCCTCACCGACACAGATACGCAGTATTTT	CASSLTDTDTQYF
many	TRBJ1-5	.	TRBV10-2	TGCGCCAGCAGTGAGTCGAGTAGCAATCAGCCCCAGCATTTT	CASSESSSNQPQHF
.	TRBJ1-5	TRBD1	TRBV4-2	TGTGCCAGCAGCCAAGGACAGGGATCGGCGAGCAATCAGCCCCAGCATTTT	CASSQGQGSASNQPQHF
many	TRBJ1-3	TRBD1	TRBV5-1	TGCGCCAGCAGCTTACAGGGGCCTCCTGGAAACACCATATATTTT	CASSLQGPPGNTIYF
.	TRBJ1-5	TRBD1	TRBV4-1	TGCGCCAGCAGCCAAGTAGGGCAGGGGGGTCAGCCCCAGCATTTT	CASSQVGQGGQPQHF
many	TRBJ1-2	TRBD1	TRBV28	TGTGCCAGCAGAGAACAGGGGAAGCGAAACGGCTACACCTTC	CASREQGKRNGYTF